The source of this T cell receptor beta chain is a study of blood T cell repertoires in COVID-19. The overall study: T cells, B-cell-depleted T cells, or PBMCs supplied cDNA or gDNA.

In the original analysis: Amplified reference gene primers provided the basis for estimating nucleated cell counts. Clones were read by immunoSEQ multiplex PCR, and TCRdb kept only the in-frame ones, dropping some. Clone size and V and J calls were adopted from that table, with D and trimming inferred from the DNA. The sample comprises tens of thousands of clones, 65% to 90% of which are singletons, and about 20% rests with the top ten. CDR3 length: 13 residues. The germline V gene encodes CDR1 SGHNT and CDR2 YENEEA. V shed 1 base and J shed 6 bases, with 7 bases lying between them. The gene calls are TRBV11-3 and TRBJ2-1; D not resolved. Input material: peripheral blood. The receptor was derived from a woman in her 50s with acute or convalescent COVID-19. CDR3 protein: CASSLGAPNEQFF. In DNA, the CDR3 is TGTGCCAGCAGCTTAGGGGCCCCCAATGAGCAGTTCTTC.